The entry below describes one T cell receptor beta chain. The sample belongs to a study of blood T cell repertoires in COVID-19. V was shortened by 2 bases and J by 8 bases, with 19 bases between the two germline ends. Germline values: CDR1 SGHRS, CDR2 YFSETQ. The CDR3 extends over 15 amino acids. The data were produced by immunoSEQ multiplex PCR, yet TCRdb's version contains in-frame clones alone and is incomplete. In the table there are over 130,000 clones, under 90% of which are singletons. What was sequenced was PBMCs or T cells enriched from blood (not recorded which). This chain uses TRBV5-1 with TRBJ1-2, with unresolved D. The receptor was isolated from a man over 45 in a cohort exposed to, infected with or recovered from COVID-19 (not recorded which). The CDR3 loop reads CASSLGYDTRGGYTF. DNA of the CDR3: TGCGCCAGCAGCTTAGGGTACGACACACGGGGAGGCTACACCTTC.